This T cell receptor (beta chain) was documented in a study of human T cells and chemical hapten exposure. TCRdb reanalysed the RACE reads using MiXCR and keeps one entry per CDR3 protein. The sample includes over 50,000 distinct CDR3 sequences, approximately 10% of them seen just once. CDR3 length equals 16 residues. Germline CDR1 and CDR2: SGHRS and YFSETQ. V lost 4 bases, J lost 3 bases, and 11 bases stayed unmatched. This clonotype showed up just a few times. Specified time point: patch test 1, 2 weeks after DPC sensitization. Treatment reported: therapeutic diphenylcyclopropenone sensitization with weekly scalp DPC. Unfractionated whole blood served as the source for total RNA extraction.

This chain joins TRBV5-1 and TRBJ2-3; TRBD1 matches at 7 bases. The sequence was obtained from a woman in her thirties or forties with alopecia areata. Some clones in this sample may be carry-over from other donors' samples. Sequenced here: whole blood, sampled in connection with sensitization to the hapten diphenylcyclopropenone (DPC). DNA of the CDR3: TGCGCCAGCAGCCCCCCCCGACAGGGTGGGACAGATACGCAGTATTTT. The encoded protein is CASSPPRQGGTDTQYF.